This T cell receptor (beta chain) was documented in a study of neoadjuvant anti-PD-1 for oral cavity cancer (dated by TCRdb to about 2021). At the level of the whole study: Three to four biweekly doses of nivolumab at 3 mg/kg were mostly administered to patients before curative-intent surgical resection. Responders were defined as patients with complete response, partial response or stable disease by RECIST 1.1; non-responders were defined as patients with progression. Patients who did not progress were given a fourth nivolumab dose at about day 43 and had definitive surgical resection on days 50-56. The parent correlative cohort included 11 to 13 patients, with an approximately 33% response rate. Beyond this particular receptor, the publication reports: Greater tumor shrinkage correlated with larger post-treatment sizes of preexisting intratumoral clones, which suggests that expansion of preexisting clones contributed to response. Higher pretreatment blood Treg/Th17 ratios correlated with both higher pretreatment blood TCRbeta clonality and lower post-treatment tumor TCRbeta clonality. TCR analyses included only a few patients per response group, and the authors called for larger cohorts for validation.

Inclusive of the bounding cysteine and phenylalanine, the CDR3 is 14 residues long. Just CDR3 DNA is preserved here, 42 bases in frame from base 1. V has 4 bases trimmed and J has 2 bases trimmed; junction bases matching no gene number 2. CDR1 and CDR2 (SGDLS, YYNGEE) derive from the germline V gene. The time point label of this sample denotes: after neoadjuvant nivolumab, at surgical resection. The patients had newly diagnosed stage II-IVA oral cavity squamous cell carcinoma and had not received any prior systemic or radiation treatment. Everyone in the cohort had locally advanced, HPV-negative oral cavity squamous cell carcinoma. The samples were obtained from a longitudinal correlative study of a single-arm phase II trial testing neoadjuvant nivolumab in oral cavity squamous cell carcinoma. Genomic DNA-based TCRbeta sequencing was performed on subject-matched pre- and post-treatment PBMCs and tumors from three responders and three non-responders. Genomic DNA was isolated from tumor tissue using the Maxwell RSC DNA from Tissue kit.

For survey sequencing of tumor libraries, mostly around 5.1 ug of input genomic DNA was used, and two replicates were run per sample. The immunoSEQ hsTCRbeta kit was used to prepare TCRbeta libraries according to the manufacturer's instructions. An Illumina NovaSeq 6000 S4 flow cell was used to sequence the final libraries, which had first been combined to 3 nM. As for the authors' bioinformatics: Raw data preprocessing and quality control were performed with the immunoSEQ Analyzer. The analysis was restricted to productive rearrangements, with each unique CDR3 amino acid sequence defining a clonotype. Using the R package tcR, the researchers computed the Gini-Simpson index as their estimate of repertoire clonality. Student's t test was used to compare Gini indices, and Pearson correlation was used to assess associations with tumor size change. TCRdb took this table from immuneACCESS and kept in-frame rearrangements with V and J called. Such tables lack part of the clones; where checked against another copy, unresolved V genes explain under half of the gap, and the rest is unexplained. V and J calls and clone size are given by that table; D and trimming were obtained from the DNA. The sample table contains 35,000 to 40,000 clones; only one count was recorded for around 40% of them. The ten largest clones capture approximately 15% of the sample.

As concerns this clone: Which antigen it targets is not known. Base qualities are missing; no much larger clone stands one base away.

The sequence derives from a person between 40 and 79 years old with oral cavity squamous cell carcinoma. Recombination linked TRBV9 to TRBJ1-5; a stretch of 8 junction bases matches TRBD1. The material was tumor tissue, obtained after nivolumab (anti-PD-1) treatment. The CDR3: CASSPTGGNQPQHF. The DNA is TGTGCCAGCAGCCCGACAGGGGGCAATCAGCCCCAGCATTTT.